The entry below gives a single T cell receptor beta chain sequence along with its context. Its antigen is currently unknown. V lost 5 bases to trimming and J lost 11 bases, with 18 bases between them. Per germline, CDR1 LGHDT and CDR2 YNNKEL (reference sequence). CDR3 length: 14 residues. Measured with immunoSEQ multiplex PCR; TCRdb has only the in-frame clones, and not every one. The sample carries more than 8,000 clones, 73% recorded once. These data are taken from a study of CD4+ T cells in melanoma. Study observations and caveats: CD8+ T cell, macrophage and B cell function reportedly correlated with neoantigen-specific CD4+ T cells. In melanoma, neoantigen-specific CD4+ T cells reportedly differed in differentiation state.

This clonotype was sampled from a human donor with melanoma. Sequencing was done on a sample of cells from a culture (not recorded whether cultured in vitro). The gene calls are TRBV3-1 (or the pseudogene TRBV3-2) and TRBJ1-4, with a possible D match to TRBD1 (5 bases). CDR3 nucleotides: TGTGCCAGCAGCTACGCGTCTACAGGTGGGAAACTGTTTTTT. It yields the protein CASSYASTGGKLFF.